A single sample gave rise to the 13 T cell receptor beta chains below, sequenced in a study of blood T cells in healthy people across ages. Primed by a sample-barcoded 5' primer and a J-beta primer mix, a second PCR proceeded for roughly 6 to 12 cycles. Using its own MiXCR run on the 5' RACE reads, TCRdb lists one record per CDR3 protein. The sample carries approximately 1.5 million distinct CDR3 sequences, approximately 42% recorded once. Material for sequencing was blood. The receptor source for this set is a young woman in good health.

The genes are TRBV15 and TRBJ1-1, with D unresolved. V lost 0 bases and J 5 bases, leaving 16 bases between the germline ends. Germline loops: CDR1 LNHNV, CDR2 YYDKDF (reference sequence). The CDR3 is 16 residues long. DNA of the CDR3: TGTGCCACCAGCAGAGATCTGGCCACCCAGTGGACTGAAGCTTTCTTT. As protein: CATSRDLATQWTEAFF.

The rearrangement links TRBV20-1 to TRBJ2-7; tentatively, D is TRBD1 or TRBD2 (6 bases each). Germline values: CDR1 DFQATT, CDR2 SNEGSKA (reference sequence). The CDR3 totals 12 residues. V was trimmed by 4 bases and J by 5 bases, leaving 12 bases between them. Here the CDR3 reads CSATGDFHEQYF. For the CDR3, the DNA is TGCAGTGCTACAGGGGACTTTCACGAGCAGTACTTC.

A few counts support this clonotype. A much larger clone differs from this one at a single base, so this may be a read error. The rearrangement uses TRBV2 and TRBJ2-7, with TRBD2 matching 11 bases. The CDR3 is made up of 17 amino acids. V shed 3 bases, J shed 0 bases, and the junction held 7 bases outside the gene matches. From germline, CDR1 is SNHLY and CDR2 FYNNEI. The DNA of the CDR3 is TGTGCCAGCAGTGATATCCCCGGGACTAGCGGCTCCTACGAGCAGTACTTC. Translated, it gives CASSDIPGTSGSYEQYF.

This clonotype appeared many times. V usage is TRBV29-1 and J usage is TRBJ2-3, with D unresolved. Germline values: CDR1 SQVTM, CDR2 ANQGSEA. This CDR3 region has 11 residues. Trimming removed 5 bases at V and 6 bases at J, with 9 bases between. The DNA for the CDR3 is TGCAGCGTTCCCGCCGGGGATACGCAGTATTTT. Translated, it gives CSVPAGDTQYF.

The chain couples TRBV12-3 or TRBV12-4 to TRBJ2-1, with 8 bases lining up with TRBD2. This CDR3 is built from 16 residues. Trimming at V came to 5 bases and at J to 2 bases, leaving 8 bases not matched to a gene. CDR3 amino acids: CASSTGAGGPYNEQFF. Here the CDR3 DNA reads TGTGCCAGCAGTACCGGCGCGGGGGGCCCCTACAATGAGCAGTTCTTC.

The chain links TRBV7-9 to TRBJ1-4; D is uncertain. Trimming stripped 5 bases from V and 13 bases from J, with 23 bases between. Germline V gene sequence: CDR1 SEHNR, CDR2 FQNEAQ (reference sequence). The CDR3 extends over 15 amino acids. The CDR3: CASSHVRGPHCGLFF. The CDR3 nucleotides read TGTGCCAGCAGCCACGTTCGGGGTCCTCATTGCGGACTGTTTTTT.

This chain uses TRBV6-5 with TRBJ1-5; D unresolved. Trimming pared 4 bases from V and 11 bases from J, leaving 15 bases between. The CDR3 spans 13 residues. The V gene's germline CDR1 is MNHEY and CDR2 SVGAGI. The CDR3 protein is CASSFSGTETQHF. The CDR3 region has the DNA TGTGCCAGCAGTTTCTCAGGCACAGAGACCCAGCATTTT.

The chain couples TRBV20-1 to TRBJ1-1; 10 nucleotides agree with TRBD1. J gave up 4 bases and V 3 bases, and 2 bases lay outside the gene matches. The CDR3 totals 13 residues. The germline V gene encodes CDR1 DFQATT and CDR2 SNEGSKA (reference sequence). The CDR3 DNA reads as TGCAGTGCTAGGGACAGGGGGTTCACTGAAGCTTTCTTT. It codes for CSARDRGFTEAFF.

The chain links TRBV29-1 to TRBJ1-5, with D perhaps TRBD1 (6 bases). CDR1 SQVTM and CDR2 ANQGSEA come from the germline V gene. This CDR3 is built from 13 residues. Trimming shortened V by 3 bases and J by 5 bases, and 11 bases separated the two germline ends. The CDR3 DNA is TGCAGCGTTGACCAGGGGTTTGATCAGCCCCAGCATTTT. This translates into CSVDQGFDQPQHF. The full variable domain, completed using reference TRBV29-1 and TRBJ1-5, is SAVISQKPSRDICQRGTSLTIQCQVDSQVTMMFWYRQQPGQSLTLIATANQGSEATYESGFVIDKFPISRPNLTFSTLTVSNMSPEDSSIYLCSVDQGFDQPQHFGDGTRLSIL.

The chain is built from TRBV28 and TRBJ2-5; 12 nucleotides line up with TRBD1. CDR1 is MDHEN, CDR2 SYDVKM, per germline. This CDR3 comprises 16 residues. The V gene end was trimmed by 2 bases and the J gene end by 3 bases; junction bases not matched to a gene: 4. The CDR3 nucleotides read TGTGCCAGCAGTTTAGCCGGGACAGGGGGCGAAGAGACCCAGTACTTC. It is translated as CASSLAGTGGEETQYF.

The rearrangement links TRBV20-1 to TRBJ2-1, with a possible D match to TRBD2 (7 bases). This CDR3 is 14 amino acids long. V lost 3 bases and J lost 13, with 22 bases in between. CDR1 and CDR2 (germline): DFQATT, SNEGSKA (reference sequence). CDR3 bases: TGCAGTGCTAGGGGGGGAGGGGGATACGAGACCCAGTTCTTC. This translates into CSARGGGGYETQFF.

A few counts support this clonotype. This sequence joins TRBV20-1 and TRBJ1-1, with TRBD1 as a possible D gene (6 bases). Trimming cost V 4 bases and J 0 bases, with 12 bases left between them. Germline CDR1 reads DFQATT; CDR2 reads SNEGSKA (reference sequence). This CDR3 has 14 residues. Here the CDR3 reads CSAKAGHMNTEAFF. CDR3 DNA: TGCAGTGCTAAGGCGGGACATATGAACACTGAAGCTTTCTTT.

This clonotype turned up a few times. This chain connects TRBV5-5 to TRBJ2-7; 9 bases are a match to TRBD2. V lost 0 bases and J lost 7; bases outside the gene matches: 11. The CDR3 has 16 amino acids. Germline V gene data show CDR1 as SGHKS and CDR2 as YYEKEE (reference sequence). The CDR3 region has the DNA TGTGCCAGCAGCTTGGCCGGGACTAGCCTCTACAATGAGCAGTACTTC. This codes for CASSLAGTSLYNEQYF.